This passage covers 29 T cell receptor beta chains from one sample sequenced in a study of identical twins. MiXCR, applied by TCRdb to the 5' RACE reads, yields one record per CDR3 protein. This sample has hundreds of thousands of distinct CDR3 sequences; less than 7% occur once, and the top ten carry roughly 1.8%. The sequencing sample was made of naive T cells sorted from blood. These receptors all stem from a man aged 18 to 30 in good health.

V usage is TRBV7-9 and J usage is TRBJ2-3; D gene ambiguous. Germline V gene data show CDR1 as SEHNR and CDR2 as FQNEAQ (reference sequence). The CDR3 loop spans 13 amino acids. V lost 3 bases, J lost 5 bases, and 9 bases lay in between. CDR3 sequence (DNA): TGTGCCAGCAGCTTTTCGAGTGGAGATACGCAGTATTTT. Its protein is CASSFSSGDTQYF.

The sample holds many counts of this clonotype. In nucleotides, the CDR3 is TGCGCCAGCAGTCGGGATCACCAAGAGACCCAGTACTTC. It yields the protein CASSRDHQETQYF. The chain combines TRBV5-1 with TRBJ2-5; tentatively, D is TRBD2 (5 bases). The CDR3 has 13 amino acids. V was pared by 5 bases and J by 0 bases, with 8 bases between. Germline CDR1 is SGHRS and CDR2 is YFSETQ.

This clonotype was seen at least ten times. The V and J genes are TRBV27 and TRBJ2-3; 7 bases agree with TRBD2. Trimming at V came to 1 base and at J to 1 base, leaving 17 bases not matched to a gene. The germline V gene has CDR1 MNHEY and CDR2 SMNVEV (reference sequence). There are 20 residues in the CDR3. CDR3 sequence reads: CASSLLLSGHRLVGTDTQYF. The CDR3 coding sequence is TGTGCCAGCAGTTTATTGCTTAGCGGGCATCGTTTAGTGGGCACAGATACGCAGTATTTT.

The gene calls are TRBV4-1 and TRBJ2-1; 8 positions agree with TRBD2. The J segment lost 3 bases and the V segment lost 3 bases, leaving 10 bases of the junction unmatched. Germline CDR1 is MGHRA and CDR2 is YSYEKL. CDR3 size: 17 residues. The CDR3 protein is CASSQVTTSANYNEQFF. The CDR3 DNA reads TGCGCCAGCAGCCAGGTGACGACTAGCGCCAACTACAATGAGCAGTTCTTC.

This clonotype was counted ten times or more. This sequence joins TRBV27 and TRBJ1-6, with 11 bases that match TRBD1. From germline, CDR1 is MNHEY and CDR2 SMNVEV (reference sequence). This CDR3 has 18 residues. Germline trimming cut 5 bases from V and 0 bases from J; bases unmatched to any gene: 6. CDR3 protein: CASSPRTGGSSYNSPLHF. CDR3 nucleotide sequence: TGTGCCAGCAGTCCCCGGACAGGGGGCAGCTCCTATAATTCACCCCTCCACTTT.

This clonotype turned up a few times. The chain has TRBV7-2 and TRBJ1-5; D ambiguous. V was trimmed by 1 base and J by 5 bases, leaving 15 bases between them. CDR3 size: 16 residues. The germline gives CDR1 SGHTA, CDR2 FQGNSA. The CDR3 loop reads CASSLEGLRADQPQHF. Written as DNA, the CDR3 is TGTGCCAGCAGCTTAGAAGGCTTGAGGGCAGATCAGCCCCAGCATTTT.

This chain uses TRBV5-1 with TRBJ1-1, with D perhaps TRBD1 (6 bases). Trimming cost V 4 bases and J 1 base, with 17 bases left between them. The germline V gene encodes CDR1 SGHRS and CDR2 YFSETQ. The CDR3 covers 16 residues. The CDR3 loop is CASSQYTGSPNTEAFF. CDR3 DNA sequence: TGCGCCAGCAGCCAGTATACAGGGTCCCCGAACACTGAAGCTTTCTTT.

The table lists this clonotype with many counts. The V gene is TRBV6-2 or TRBV6-3, the J gene TRBJ2-3, with no clear D. The germline V gene has CDR1 MNHEY and CDR2 SVGEGT. The CDR3 length is 13 residues. V was pared by 6 bases and J by 3 bases, with 10 bases between. In DNA, the CDR3 is TGTGCCAGCAGACCCGACGAAACAGATACGCAGTATTTT. Its translation is CASRPDETDTQYF.

This clonotype was counted at least ten times. This chain links TRBV5-6 with TRBJ1-2; D ambiguous. Germline-derived CDR1 and CDR2 are SGHDT and YYEEEE. Trimming removed 0 bases from V and 6 bases from J, with 12 bases in between. CDR3 size: 14 residues. CDR3 sequence reads: CASSLGARADGYTF. CDR3 DNA sequence: TGTGCCAGCAGCTTGGGGGCTAGGGCCGATGGCTACACCTTC.

This clonotype was observed many times. V usage is TRBV15 and J usage is TRBJ2-4; D gene ambiguous. Per germline, CDR1 LNHNV and CDR2 YYDKDF (reference sequence). The V end was cut by 0 bases, the J end by 5 bases, with 11 bases between. This CDR3 comprises 15 residues. The CDR3 region has the DNA TGTGCCACCAGCAGAGATTGGCGTCTCCAAAACATTCAGTACTTC. Translation gives CATSRDWRLQNIQYF. Full variable domain (missing parts from reference TRBV15 and TRBJ2-4): DAMVIQNPRYQVTQFGKPVTLSCSQTLNHNVMYWYQQKSSQAPKLLFHYYDKDFNNEADTPDNFQSRRPNTSFCFLDIRSPGLGDTAMYLCATSRDWRLQNIQYFGAGTRLSVL.

This clonotype was seen ten or more times. This chain joins TRBV29-1 and TRBJ1-4; TRBD1 aligns across 7 bases. CDR1 is SQVTM, CDR2 ANQGSEA, per germline. V gave up 5 bases and J gave up 1 base; unmatched junction bases: 7. The CDR3 runs 15 residues. The CDR3 protein is CSVYPGGVTNEKLFF. In DNA form, the CDR3 reads TGCAGCGTTTACCCAGGGGGAGTAACTAATGAAAAACTGTTTTTT.

The genes are TRBV25-1 and TRBJ2-7; TRBD1 aligns across 8 bases. Germline CDR1 reads MGHDK; CDR2 reads SYGVNS. Trimming took 4 bases from V and 0 from J; bases not matched to a gene: 2. CDR3 length: 14 residues. The CDR3 bases are TGTGCCAGCAGTGGGACAGGGACCTCCTACGAGCAGTACTTC. Translating gives CASSGTGTSYEQYF.

The V call is TRBV11-1, the J call TRBJ2-2; 12 bases line up with TRBD2. Trimming removed 9 bases from V and 3 bases from J; junction bases left unmatched: 17. The CDR3 sequence is 19 residues long. The germline V gene encodes CDR1 SGHAT and CDR2 FQDESV (reference sequence). This CDR3 is CARSPPRLAGVLDTGELFF. CDR3 bases: TGTGCCAGATCCCCCCCCCGACTAGCGGGAGTGCTGGACACCGGGGAGCTGTTTTTT.

This clonotype was counted many times. The V and J genes are TRBV7-8 and TRBJ2-5; 9 nucleotides align to TRBD2. CDR3 length: 15 amino acids. The J segment lost 1 base and the V segment lost 3 bases, leaving 3 bases of the junction unmatched. The germline gives CDR1 SGHVS, CDR2 FQNEAQ. The CDR3 bases are TGTGCCAGCAGCTTGAAGCGGGAGGTCCAAGAGACCCAGTACTTC. Encoded protein: CASSLKREVQETQYF. The whole variable domain, remainder taken from reference TRBV7-8 and TRBJ2-5, is GAGVSQSPRYKVAKRGQDVALRCDPISGHVSLFWYQQALGQGPEFLTYFQNEAQLDKSGLPSDRFFAERPEGSVSTLKIQRTQQEDSAVYLCASSLKREVQETQYFGPGTRLLVL.

This chain joins TRBV5-1 and TRBJ2-1, with TRBD1 as a possible D gene (6 bases). The CDR3 spans 16 residues. CDR1 and CDR2 (germline): SGHRS, YFSETQ. Trimming shortened V by 3 bases and J by 5 bases, and 18 bases separated the two germline ends. CDR3 in amino acids: CASSSITGMGDNEQFF. The CDR3 DNA is TGCGCCAGCAGCTCCATTACAGGGATGGGGGACAATGAGCAGTTCTTC.

This clonotype showed up many times. The V and J genes are TRBV20-1 and TRBJ2-1; 9 positions match TRBD2. Germline assignment: CDR1 DFQATT and CDR2 SNEGSKA (reference sequence). V shed 6 bases, J shed 4 bases, and the junction held 7 bases outside the gene matches. The CDR3 loop spans 14 amino acids. The CDR3 nucleotides read TGCAGTGCGCCTATAGCGGGAGAGTACAATGAGCAGTTCTTC. Protein: CSAPIAGEYNEQFF.

There are many counts of this clonotype. This chain links TRBV12-3 or TRBV12-4 with TRBJ2-1, with 11 bases matching TRBD2. The V gene end was trimmed by 6 bases and the J gene end by 9 bases; junction bases not matched to a gene: 10. This CDR3 is built from 15 residues. CDR3 DNA sequence: TGTGCCAGCAGCCTACTAGCGGGAGCTAACGGTGAGCAGTTCTTC. Protein: CASSLLAGANGEQFF.

This clonotype came up a few times. The chain couples TRBV6-2 or TRBV6-3 to TRBJ2-1, with D uncertain. CDR3 length equals 15 residues. Trimming shortened V by 6 bases and J by 2 bases, and 14 bases separated the two germline ends. From germline, CDR1 is MNHEY and CDR2 SVGEGT. CDR3 bases: TGTGCCAGCAGCTCCACGGAACGAGCCTACAATGAGCAGTTCTTC. This translates into CASSSTERAYNEQFF.

The chain has TRBV11-2 and TRBJ2-3, with TRBD2 matching 7 bases. The V gene's germline CDR1 is SGHAT and CDR2 FQNNGV. The CDR3 runs to 18 residues. V was pared by 6 bases and J by 2 bases, with 17 bases of the junction left unmatched. DNA for the CDR3: TGTGCCAGCAGTTGGGGCGGGGGACCAACAAAGATCACAGATACGCAGTATTTT. This encodes CASSWGGGPTKITDTQYF.

As for this clonotype: A far more abundant clone sits one base away, making this likely a read error. This CDR3 is missing its conserved last phenylalanine or tryptophan, likely due to a read error. CDR3 amino acids: CSVGTGELFC. In DNA form, the CDR3 reads TGCAGCGTTGGTACCGGGGAGCTGTTTTGT. The chain employs TRBV29-1 and TRBJ2-2, with no clear D. Germline CDR1 reads SQVTM; CDR2 reads ANQGSEA. Trimming stripped 4 bases from V and 5 bases from J, with 2 bases between. The CDR3 has 10 amino acids.

This clonotype has a count of ten or more. The chain links TRBV13 to TRBJ2-2, with D unclear. From germline, CDR1 is PRHDT and CDR2 FYEKMQ (reference sequence). V lost 3 bases, J lost 4 bases, and 9 bases lay in between. The CDR3 covers 14 residues. CDR3 bases: TGTGCCAGCAGCTTCGGGTCGCTCACCGGGGAGCTGTTTTTT. This sequence encodes CASSFGSLTGELFF.

This clonotype was observed many times. This chain links TRBV7-2 with TRBJ1-5; 9 bases are a match to TRBD1. The germline gives CDR1 SGHTA, CDR2 FQGNSA. V lost 5 bases, J lost 5 bases, and 7 bases stayed unmatched. This CDR3 is built from 15 residues. The CDR3 reads CASSADRGGYQPQHF. CDR3 sequence (DNA): TGTGCCAGCAGCGCGGACAGGGGCGGATATCAGCCCCAGCATTTT.

In this sample, this clonotype turned up many times. This sequence joins TRBV5-5 and TRBJ2-7; D is unclear. The germline V gene has CDR1 SGHKS and CDR2 YYEKEE (reference sequence). The germline V and J ends were trimmed by 2 bases and 4 bases, with 10 bases remaining between them. The CDR3 has 13 amino acids. The CDR3 here is CASSFVTEYEQYF. As DNA, the CDR3 is TGTGCCAGCAGCTTCGTTACAGAATACGAGCAGTACTTC.

About this clonotype: A clone one base away is much larger, so this may be a read error. The chain joins TRBV5-1 to TRBJ2-3, with D unclear. CDR3 size: 15 residues. Germline-derived CDR1 and CDR2 are SGHRS and YFSETQ. CDR3 residues: CASSLAVGFTDTQCF. In DNA, the CDR3 is TGCGCCAGCAGCTTGGCCGTGGGGTTCACAGATACGCAGTGTTTT.

This clonotype was seen a handful of times. The chain links TRBV5-1 to TRBJ2-6; the D gene is possibly TRBD1 (6 bases). V lost 0 bases and J 0 bases, leaving 13 bases between the germline ends. Germline V gives CDR1 SGHRS, CDR2 YFSETQ. The CDR3 extends over 18 amino acids. The CDR3 spells CASSLAPQGISGANVLTF. The CDR3 DNA follows: TGCGCCAGCAGCTTGGCCCCCCAGGGGATCTCTGGGGCCAACGTCCTGACTTTC. Combining the CDR3 with reference TRBV5-1 and TRBJ2-6 gives the whole variable domain KAGVTQTPRYLIKTRGQQVTLSCSPISGHRSVSWYQQTPGQGLQFLFEYFSETQRNKGNFPGRFSGRQFSNSRSEMNVSTLELGDSALYLCASSLAPQGISGANVLTFGAGSRLTVL.

This clonotype has just a few counts. V is TRBV3-1 and J is TRBJ2-1; D unresolved. The germline V gene encodes CDR1 LGHDT and CDR2 YNNKEL (reference sequence). The V gene lost 1 base and the J gene lost 3 bases, with 7 bases spanning the gap. The CDR3 spans 14 residues. CDR3 loop: CASSQGGLYNEQFF. The CDR3 DNA reads TGTGCCAGCAGCCAAGGGGGTCTCTACAATGAGCAGTTCTTC.

The chain has TRBV28 and TRBJ1-5, with 7 nucleotides matching TRBD1. The CDR3 spans 15 residues. The germline gives CDR1 MDHEN, CDR2 SYDVKM. With V trimmed by 7 bases and J by 3 bases, 9 bases remained unmatched. CDR3 sequence reads: CASNIGTAYNQPQHF. The DNA for the CDR3 is TGTGCCAGCAACATCGGGACAGCATACAATCAGCCCCAGCATTTT.

This clonotype appeared many times. The chain combines TRBV12-3 or TRBV12-4 with TRBJ1-6; D not certain. V dropped 1 base and J dropped 7 bases, with 11 bases sitting between them. This CDR3 has 15 residues. This chain's CDR3 is CASSLEHSRNSPLHF. In DNA, the CDR3 is TGTGCCAGCAGTTTAGAGCACAGTAGGAATTCACCCCTCCACTTT.

This clonotype was seen ten or more times. The V call is TRBV21-1, the J call TRBJ2-7. TRBV21-1 is a listed pseudogene. The CDR3 totals 17 residues. For the CDR3, the DNA is TGTGCCAGCAGCAAACCGATAAGAGAACGGCAACCCTACGAGCAGTACGTC. Translated, it gives CASSKPIRERQPYEQYV.